Each of the 22 T cell receptor beta chains below was sequenced from the same sample in a study of shared clonotypes between healthy human individuals. Profiling relied on immunoSEQ multiplex PCR, and the TCRdb table lists in-frame clones only, not all of them. The sample lists over 95,000 clones, 55% to 80% seen once, with around 23% in the top ten. The source material was memory CD8+ T cells sorted from blood. The subset is: CD45RO+ cells pooled with CCR7-negative TemRA cells. The receptors come from a woman aged 25 to 39 in good health.

The V call is TRBV4-2, the J call TRBJ2-3; TRBD2 matches 13 bases. Germline V lookup: CDR1 LGHNA, CDR2 YNFKEQ. This CDR3 is 18 amino acids long. Unmatched junction bases numbered 8, after V lost 5 bases and J lost 0 bases. The CDR3 bases are TGTGCCAGCAGCACTTGGACTAGCGGGGGATCTAGCACAGATACGCAGTATTTT. It yields the protein CASSTWTSGGSSTDTQYF.

The chain links TRBV5-1 to TRBJ2-7; D tentatively fits TRBD1 or TRBD2 (5 bases each). The CDR3 is 15 amino acids. Germline V gene data show CDR1 as SGHRS and CDR2 as YFSETQ. V was cut by 3 bases and J by 3 bases, with 16 bases left in between. For the CDR3, the DNA is TGCGCCAGCAGCTCCCCCGGGGCGAGGGGCTACGAGCAGTACTTC. This encodes CASSSPGARGYEQYF.

The chain couples TRBV29-1 to TRBJ2-1; 8 bases line up with TRBD2. The germline CDR1 and CDR2 sequences are SQVTM and ANQGSEA. Trimming at V came to 7 bases and at J to 6 bases, leaving 8 bases not matched to a gene. This CDR3 has 13 amino acids. The CDR3 region has the DNA TGCAGCGGGAGCGGGAGTATAGTCAATGAGCAGTTCTTC. It codes for CSGSGSIVNEQFF.

This chain uses TRBV28 with TRBJ1-4; 12 bases agree with TRBD1. The ends lost 5 bases at V and 7 bases at J; junction bases unmatched: 5. This CDR3 region has 15 residues. CDR1 is MDHEN and CDR2 is SYDVKM in the germline V gene. The CDR3 coding sequence is TGTGCCAGCAGTGGGGGGGACAGGGGGCGTGAAAAACTGTTTTTT. Its protein is CASSGGDRGREKLFF.

The V gene is TRBV28, the J gene TRBJ2-7, with a possible D match to TRBD2 (6 bases). Germline V gene sequence: CDR1 MDHEN, CDR2 SYDVKM. Trimming took off 5 bases at V and 2 bases at J, with 16 bases between the two ends. This CDR3 spans 15 amino acids. In DNA form, the CDR3 reads TGTGCCAGCAGTCCCGGCGGAGGGGTGGCCTACGAGCAGTACTTC. This sequence encodes CASSPGGGVAYEQYF. Supplemented by reference TRBV28 and TRBJ2-7, the full variable domain reads DVKVTQSSRYLVKRTGEKVFLECVQDMDHENMFWYRQDPGLGLRLIYFSYDVKMKEKGDIPEGYSVSREKKERFSLILESASTNQTSMYLCASSPGGGVAYEQYFGPGTRLTVT.

The chain has TRBV5-1 and TRBJ2-2; tentative D call: TRBD1 (6 bases). The CDR3 spans 18 residues. In germline, CDR1 is SGHRS, CDR2 YFSETQ. Deletions cut 3 bases from V and 5 bases from J, with 23 bases between. Here the CDR3 DNA reads TGCGCCAGCAGCTCGGCCTATGAAGGGACGAGGGGGACCGGGGAGCTGTTTTTT. This translates into CASSSAYEGTRGTGELFF.

This clone was observed a single time. The V gene is TRBV5-6, the J gene TRBJ2-1; no clear D gene. Trimming shortened V by 4 bases and J by 3 bases, and 20 bases separated the two germline ends. This CDR3 spans 17 amino acids. Per germline, CDR1 SGHDT and CDR2 YYEEEE. This CDR3 is CASSVLLLLKGYNEQFF. CDR3 nucleotide sequence: TGTGCCAGCAGCGTCCTACTGTTGCTGAAAGGCTACAATGAGCAGTTCTTC.

The chain is built from TRBV2 and TRBJ2-2; D might be TRBD1 (6 bases). The germline V and J ends were trimmed by 6 bases and 0 bases, with 8 bases remaining between them. Germline CDR1 is SNHLY and CDR2 is FYNNEI. The CDR3 contains 14 residues. The CDR3 loop is CASRDSPNTGELFF. CDR3 sequence (DNA): TGTGCCAGCAGGGACAGCCCGAACACCGGGGAGCTGTTTTTT.

The sample holds many counts of this clone. This sequence joins TRBV27 and TRBJ2-1; D remains ambiguous. The V end lost 8 bases, the J end lost 5 bases, and 16 bases lay between the germline ends. The CDR3 loop spans 14 amino acids. The germline CDR1 and CDR2 sequences are MNHEY and SMNVEV (reference sequence). The CDR3: CASGIRGFHNEQFF. CDR3 bases: TGTGCCAGCGGGATTCGAGGATTCCACAATGAGCAGTTCTTC.

This clone was counted only a few times. The genes are TRBV28 and TRBJ2-7; TRBD1 or TRBD2 may be the D gene (5 bases each). The CDR3 contains 15 residues. V lost 5 bases and J 0 bases, leaving 14 bases between the germline ends. CDR1 and CDR2 (germline): MDHEN, SYDVKM. The CDR3 reads CASSTRGRGSYEQYF. The CDR3 DNA reads TGTGCCAGCAGTACCCGGGGACGGGGCTCCTACGAGCAGTACTTC. The full variable domain, completed using reference TRBV28 and TRBJ2-7, is DVKVTQSSRYLVKRTGEKVFLECVQDMDHENMFWYRQDPGLGLRLIYFSYDVKMKEKGDIPEGYSVSREKKERFSLILESASTNQTSMYLCASSTRGRGSYEQYFGPGTRLTVT.

This clone is a singleton in its sample. The V call is TRBV4-2, the J call TRBJ2-3; D possibly corresponds to TRBD2 (5 bases). V gave up 5 bases and J gave up 4 bases, with 10 bases separating them. The CDR3 loop spans 13 amino acids. The germline CDR1 and CDR2 sequences are LGHNA and YNFKEQ. The CDR3 bases are TGTGCCAGCAGCGAGGCGGAGGCAGATACGCAGTATTTT. Its protein is CASSEAEADTQYF.

The V call is TRBV5-8, the J call TRBJ2-5; TRBD2 is a possible D gene (6 bases). Per the germline V gene, CDR1 is SGHTS and CDR2 is YDEGEE. Trimming shortened V by 4 bases and J by 3 bases, and 16 bases separated the two germline ends. The length of the CDR3 is 15 residues. CDR3: CASSPEIGGEETQYF. DNA of the CDR3: TGTGCCAGCAGCCCCGAGATCGGGGGAGAAGAGACCCAGTACTTC.

CDR3 sequence (DNA): TGTGCCAGCAGCGAGTGGAAGGAAAATTCACCCCTCCACTTT. Translating it yields CASSEWKENSPLHF. This chain links TRBV6-4 with TRBJ1-6; D gene uncertain. The CDR3 is 14 residues long. Germline CDR1 reads MRHNA; CDR2 reads SNTAGT. The V and J ends lost 6 bases and 7 bases respectively, with 13 bases between them.

The chain combines TRBV30 with TRBJ2-7; TRBD1 matches at 7 bases. With 3 bases clipped from V and 6 bases from J, the junction kept 8 bases outside the gene matches. Germline V gene lookup returns CDR1 GTSNPN and CDR2 SVGIG (reference sequence). The CDR3 is 13 residues long. CDR3 residues: CAWRGGTVSEQYF. The CDR3 DNA sequence: TGTGCCTGGAGGGGTGGGACAGTCTCCGAGCAGTACTTC. Full variable domain (rest looked up from reference TRBV30 and TRBJ2-7): SQTIHQWPATLVQPVGSPLSLECTVEGTSNPNLYWYRQAAGRGLQLLFYSVGIGQISSEVPQNLSASRPQDRQFILSSKKLLLSDSGFYLCAWRGGTVSEQYFGPGTRLTVT.

Note on this clone: A read error may account for a junction end that differs from germline. The rearrangement uses TRBV2 and TRBJ2-7, with D hard to call. Per the germline V gene, CDR1 is SNHLY and CDR2 is FYNNEI. This CDR3 is 11 amino acids long. CDR3 nucleotide sequence: TGTGCCAGCACTGAACTACTAGAGCAGTACTTC. Protein: CASTELLEQYF.

This rearrangement joins TRBV20-1 to TRBJ1-2, with D uncertain. Germline assignment: CDR1 DFQATT and CDR2 SNEGSKA (reference sequence). Trimming removed 3 bases from V and 5 bases from J, with 7 bases in between. CDR3 length: 11 amino acids. CDR3 sequence reads: CSARALYGYTF. The CDR3 DNA follows: TGCAGTGCTAGGGCATTGTATGGCTACACCTTC.

The gene calls are TRBV6-6 and TRBJ2-7; TRBD1 or TRBD2 may be the D gene (6 bases each). The CDR3 loop spans 15 amino acids. V was clipped by 0 bases and J by 4 bases, with 13 bases between them. Per the germline V gene, CDR1 is MNHNY and CDR2 is SVGAGI (reference sequence). The CDR3 loop is CASSYSGGGSYEQYF. The CDR3 nucleotides are TGTGCCAGCAGTTACTCGGGGGGCGGTTCTTACGAGCAGTACTTC.

The rearrangement uses TRBV6-5 and TRBJ2-7; TRBD1 is a possible D gene (5 bases). This CDR3 is 15 amino acids long. V shed 0 bases and J shed 2 bases, with 11 bases lying between them. The germline CDR1 and CDR2 sequences are MNHEY and SVGAGI. The CDR3 sequence is CASSYSSHRTYEQYF. The CDR3 DNA is TGTGCCAGCAGTTACTCATCGCACAGGACCTACGAGCAGTACTTC.

CDR3 in amino acids: CASSGWAGLGSNEKLFF. The CDR3 DNA follows: TGTGCCAGCAGTGGATGGGCGGGTCTGGGGTCTAATGAAAAACTGTTTTTT. V and J are TRBV25-1 and TRBJ1-4; unclear D gene. The V gene's germline CDR1 is MGHDK and CDR2 SYGVNS. There are 17 residues in the CDR3. V lost 4 bases and J lost 3, with 18 bases in between.

The V gene is TRBV4-1, the J gene TRBJ1-6; no clear D gene. Between the trimmed V and J ends, which lost 1 base and 10 bases, there was a span of 11 bases. This CDR3 has 14 amino acids. From germline, CDR1 is MGHRA and CDR2 YSYEKL. DNA of the CDR3: TGCGCCAGCAGCCAAGGGCCAGCCAGCTCACCCCTCCACTTT. It specifies CASSQGPASSPLHF.

The chain uses TRBV27 and TRBJ2-2; TRBD2 might be the D (5 bases). The CDR3 covers 16 residues. Trimming cost V 2 bases and J 6 bases, with 16 bases left between them. Germline loops: CDR1 MNHEY, CDR2 SMNVEV (reference sequence). CDR3: CASSLRVFRGPGELFF. CDR3 coding DNA: TGTGCCAGCAGTTTAAGGGTGTTTCGGGGTCCCGGGGAGCTGTTTTTT.

This chain uses TRBV6-4 with TRBJ2-2; D may correspond to TRBD1 or TRBD2 (6 bases each). The CDR3 totals 15 residues. V lost 7 bases, J lost 4 bases, and 16 bases lay in between. Per germline, CDR1 MRHNA and CDR2 SNTAGT. The CDR3 nucleotides read TGTGCCAGCATGTCAGCGGAGGGGGGCACCGGGGAGCTGTTTTTT. Its translation is CASMSAEGGTGELFF.